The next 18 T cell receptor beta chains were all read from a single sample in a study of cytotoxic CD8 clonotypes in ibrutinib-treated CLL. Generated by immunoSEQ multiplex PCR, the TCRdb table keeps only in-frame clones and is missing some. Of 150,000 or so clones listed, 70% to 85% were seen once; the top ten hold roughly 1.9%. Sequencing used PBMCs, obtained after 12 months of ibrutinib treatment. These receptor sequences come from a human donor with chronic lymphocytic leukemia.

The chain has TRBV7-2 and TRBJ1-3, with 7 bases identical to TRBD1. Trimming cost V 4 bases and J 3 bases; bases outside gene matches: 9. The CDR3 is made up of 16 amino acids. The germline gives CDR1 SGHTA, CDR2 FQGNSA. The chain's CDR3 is CASSSSGGKSGNTIYF. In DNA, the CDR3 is TGTGCCAGCAGCTCATCAGGGGGGAAAAGTGGAAACACCATATATTTT.

CDR3 sequence (DNA): TGTGCCAGCAGTTATGGGACAGACTATGGCTACACCTTC. Encoded protein: CASSYGTDYGYTF. The genes are TRBV6-5 and TRBJ1-2, with 7 bases fitting TRBD1. Germline V lookup: CDR1 MNHEY, CDR2 SVGAGI. Losses at the gene ends were 3 bases for V and 3 bases for J; bases not matched to a gene: 1. The CDR3 loop spans 13 amino acids.

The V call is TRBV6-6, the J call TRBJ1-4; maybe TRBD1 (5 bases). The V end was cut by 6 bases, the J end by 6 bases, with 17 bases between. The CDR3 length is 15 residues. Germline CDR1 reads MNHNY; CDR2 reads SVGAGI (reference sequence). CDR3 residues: CASSAGAQGDEKLFF. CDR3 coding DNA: TGTGCCAGCAGCGCCGGGGCTCAGGGTGATGAAAAACTGTTTTTT.

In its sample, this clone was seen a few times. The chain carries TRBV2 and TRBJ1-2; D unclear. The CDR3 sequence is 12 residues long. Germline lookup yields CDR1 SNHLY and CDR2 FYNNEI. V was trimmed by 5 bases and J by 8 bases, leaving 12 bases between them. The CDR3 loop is CASSIVSRGYTF. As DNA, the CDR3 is TGTGCCAGCAGTATTGTCTCCAGGGGCTACACCTTC.

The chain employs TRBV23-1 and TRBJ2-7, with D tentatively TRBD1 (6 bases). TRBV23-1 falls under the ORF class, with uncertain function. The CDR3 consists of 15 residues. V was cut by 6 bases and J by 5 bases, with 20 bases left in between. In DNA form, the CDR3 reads TGCGCCAGCAGACCCTACAGGGTACCCAGAGACGAGCAGTACTTC. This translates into CASRPYRVPRDEQYF.

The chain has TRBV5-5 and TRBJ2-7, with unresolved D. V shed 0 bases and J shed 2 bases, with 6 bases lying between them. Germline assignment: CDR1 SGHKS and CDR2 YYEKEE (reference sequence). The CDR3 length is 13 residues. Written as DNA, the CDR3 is TGTGCCAGCAGCTTGGGCGTGGCCTACGAGCAGTACTTC. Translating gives CASSLGVAYEQYF.

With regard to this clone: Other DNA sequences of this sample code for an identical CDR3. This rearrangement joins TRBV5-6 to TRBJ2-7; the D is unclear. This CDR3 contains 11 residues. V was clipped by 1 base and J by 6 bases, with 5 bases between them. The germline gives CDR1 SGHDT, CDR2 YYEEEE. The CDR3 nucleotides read TGTGCCAGCAGCTTGTCGGGCGAGCAGTACTTC. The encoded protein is CASSLSGEQYF.

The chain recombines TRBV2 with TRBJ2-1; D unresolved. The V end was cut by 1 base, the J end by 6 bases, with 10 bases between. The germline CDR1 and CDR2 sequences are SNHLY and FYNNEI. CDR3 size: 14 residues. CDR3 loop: CASSEESSGNEQFF. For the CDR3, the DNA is TGTGCCAGCAGTGAAGAGTCGTCAGGCAATGAGCAGTTCTTC.

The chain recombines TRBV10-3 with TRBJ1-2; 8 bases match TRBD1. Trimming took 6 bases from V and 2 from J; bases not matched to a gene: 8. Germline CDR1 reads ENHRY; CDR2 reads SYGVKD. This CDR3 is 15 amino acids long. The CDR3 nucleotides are TGTGCCATCAGCGTACAGGGGGGAGTAAACTATGGCTACACCTTC. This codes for CAISVQGGVNYGYTF.

CDR3 nucleotides: TGTGCCAGCAGTCCAACAGGGTTCGGTGGTGAAAAACTGTTTTTT. Translating gives CASSPTGFGGEKLFF. The chain has TRBV28 and TRBJ1-4; perhaps TRBD1 as D (6 bases). The CDR3 has 15 amino acids. V was trimmed by 5 bases and J by 7 bases, leaving 17 bases between them. Per germline, CDR1 MDHEN and CDR2 SYDVKM.

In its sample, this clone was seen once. The CDR3 loop is CASGLGRSYEQYF. The CDR3 DNA is TGTGCCAGCGGACTTGGACGGTCCTACGAGCAGTACTTC. The V gene is TRBV2, the J gene TRBJ2-7; tentative D call: TRBD2 (5 bases). CDR1 and CDR2 from the germline V gene are SNHLY and FYNNEI. The CDR3 covers 13 residues. The germline V and J ends were trimmed by 8 bases and 1 base, with 12 bases remaining between them.

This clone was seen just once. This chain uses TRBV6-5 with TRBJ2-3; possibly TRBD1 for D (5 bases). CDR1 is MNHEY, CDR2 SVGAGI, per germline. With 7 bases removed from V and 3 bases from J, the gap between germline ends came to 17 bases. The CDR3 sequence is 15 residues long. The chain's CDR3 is CASTYRYGATDTQYF. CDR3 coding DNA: TGTGCCAGCACCTATCGATATGGGGCTACAGATACGCAGTATTTT.

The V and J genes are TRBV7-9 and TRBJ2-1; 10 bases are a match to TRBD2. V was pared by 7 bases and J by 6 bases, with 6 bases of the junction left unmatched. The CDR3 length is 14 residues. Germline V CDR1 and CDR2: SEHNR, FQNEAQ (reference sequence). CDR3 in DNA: TGTGCCAGCACCGTCGAGCGGGAGGGCAATGAGCAGTTCTTC. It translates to CASTVEREGNEQFF.

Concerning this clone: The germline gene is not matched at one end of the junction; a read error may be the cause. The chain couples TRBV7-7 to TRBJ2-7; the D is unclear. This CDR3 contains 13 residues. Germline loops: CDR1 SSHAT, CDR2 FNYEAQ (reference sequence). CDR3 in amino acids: CASSPGPSNEQYF. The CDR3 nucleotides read TGTGCTAGCAGCCCCGGGCCCAGCAACGAGCAGTACTTC.

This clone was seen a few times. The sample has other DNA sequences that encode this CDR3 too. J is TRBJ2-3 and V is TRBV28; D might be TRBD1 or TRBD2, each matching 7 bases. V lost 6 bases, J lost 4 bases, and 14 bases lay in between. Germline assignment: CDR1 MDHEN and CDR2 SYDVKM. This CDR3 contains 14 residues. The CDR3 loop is CASSQGGSADTQYF. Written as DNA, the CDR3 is TGTGCCAGCAGCCAGGGGGGGTCGGCAGATACGCAGTATTTT.

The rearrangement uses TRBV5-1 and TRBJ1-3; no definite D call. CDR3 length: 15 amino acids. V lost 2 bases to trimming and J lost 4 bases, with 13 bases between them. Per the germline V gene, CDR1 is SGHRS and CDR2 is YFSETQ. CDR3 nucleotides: TGCGCCAGCAGCTTCGGACGGAGCACCGGAAACACCATATATTTT. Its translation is CASSFGRSTGNTIYF.

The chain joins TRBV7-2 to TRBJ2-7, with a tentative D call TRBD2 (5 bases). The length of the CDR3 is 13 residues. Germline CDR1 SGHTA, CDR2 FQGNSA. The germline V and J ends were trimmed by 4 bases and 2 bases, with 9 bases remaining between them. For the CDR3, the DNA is TGTGCCAGCAGCTCTGGACTTACCTACGAGCAGTACTTC. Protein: CASSSGLTYEQYF.

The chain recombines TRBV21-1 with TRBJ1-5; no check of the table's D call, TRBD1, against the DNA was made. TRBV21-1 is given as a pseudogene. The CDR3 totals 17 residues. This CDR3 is CASSKGKGQDSNQPQHF. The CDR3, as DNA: TGTGCCAGCAGCAAAGGGAAGGGACAGGATAGCAATCAGCCCCAGCATTTT.